One and the same sample provided the 9 T cell receptor beta chains below, sequenced in a study of blood T cells in healthy people across ages. A second PCR of 7 to 11 cycles used a sample-barcoded 5' primer and a J-beta primer mix. Via MiXCR, TCRdb re-called the 5' RACE reads, giving one row per CDR3 protein. This sample carries about 750,000 distinct CDR3 sequences, roughly 50% of them seen once, and the ten largest clones take approximately 40%. The sample comprised blood. Source of these receptors: a man older than 75 in good health.

This clonotype was counted a few times. This chain's CDR3 is CSAGSYNEQFF. The CDR3 DNA reads as TGCAGTGCTGGCTCCTACAATGAGCAGTTCTTC. This rearrangement joins TRBV20-1 to TRBJ2-1; no reliable D call. The CDR3 runs 11 residues. Looked up from germline, CDR1 is DFQATT and CDR2 is SNEGSKA (reference sequence). V shed 5 bases and J shed 0 bases, with 2 bases lying between them.

This clonotype was detected once. V is TRBV10-3 and J is TRBJ2-5; 10 nucleotides match TRBD1. The J call may be mistaken, given a closer DNA end match to TRBJ2-7. Germline V gives CDR1 ENHRY, CDR2 SYGVKD. There are 15 residues in the CDR3. This CDR3 is CAIRQDGTGAHEQYF. In nucleotides, the CDR3 is TGTGCCATCAGGCAAGACGGGACAGGGGCCCACGAGCAGTACTTC.

This sequence joins TRBV5-1 and TRBJ2-3; no clear D. Between the trimmed V and J ends, which lost 0 bases and 4 bases, there was a span of 6 bases. Germline lookup yields CDR1 SGHRS and CDR2 YFSETQ. The CDR3 is 13 residues long. The CDR3, as DNA: TGCGCCAGCAGCTTGGAGTTGCCAGATACGCAGTATTTT. Its protein is CASSLELPDTQYF. The variable domain in full, completed from reference TRBV5-1 and TRBJ2-3, reads KAGVTQTPRYLIKTRGQQVTLSCSPISGHRSVSWYQQTPGQGLQFLFEYFSETQRNKGNFPGRFSGRQFSNSRSEMNVSTLELGDSALYLCASSLELPDTQYFGPGTRLTVL.

This clonotype has more than one count but fewer than ten. This sequence joins TRBV2 and TRBJ1-1; a possible D gene is TRBD1 (6 bases). V lost 4 bases, J lost 2 bases, and 8 bases lay in between. CDR3 length equals 13 residues. Germline V CDR1 and CDR2: SNHLY, FYNNEI. DNA of the CDR3: TGTGCCAGCAGTGCAGGGGTAAACACTGAAGCTTTCTTT. Translating it yields CASSAGVNTEAFF.

V is TRBV29-1 and J is TRBJ2-1, with D possibly being TRBD2 (6 bases). The CDR3 has 12 amino acids. Germline CDR1 reads SQVTM; CDR2 reads ANQGSEA. Trimming took off 8 bases at V and 10 bases at J, with 18 bases between the two ends. The CDR3 sequence: CSTVEGKGEQFF. The CDR3 nucleotides are TGCAGCACTGTGGAGGGGAAAGGAGAGCAGTTCTTC.

The V call is TRBV5-6, the J call TRBJ2-7; D may match TRBD1 or TRBD2 (5 bases each). The CDR3 spans 15 residues. Germline lookup yields CDR1 SGHDT and CDR2 YYEEEE. V was pared by 4 bases and J by 1 base, with 15 bases between. The CDR3 DNA follows: TGTGCCAGCAGCCCCACGGGGCGATCTTCCTACGAGCAGTACTTC. This encodes CASSPTGRSSYEQYF.

V and J are TRBV3-1 and TRBJ2-4, with 10 bases identical to TRBD1. The J call may be in error: the DNA end matches TRBJ2-5 better. Germline CDR1 and CDR2: LGHDT and YNNKEL (reference sequence). CDR3 length: 17 residues. Written as DNA, the CDR3 is TGTGCCAGCAGCTTTCCAGGGACAGGGGCCGTCCGGGAGACCCAGTACTTC. Translating it yields CASSFPGTGAVRETQYF.

The rearrangement joins TRBV5-1 to TRBJ2-5, with 12 bases identical to TRBD1. There are 14 residues in the CDR3. The germline V gene has CDR1 SGHRS and CDR2 YFSETQ. The trim removed 4 bases at V and 4 bases at J, leaving 2 bases unmatched. CDR3 residues: CASSRDRGPETQYF. In DNA form, the CDR3 reads TGCGCCAGCAGCAGGGACAGGGGGCCAGAGACCCAGTACTTC.

In this sample, this clonotype turned up many times. J is TRBJ2-1 and V is TRBV21-1; the D call TRBD2 from the table was never checked on the DNA. TRBV21-1 is classified as a pseudogene. This CDR3 contains 15 residues. This CDR3 reads CASSNPLAGGNEQFF. The DNA for the CDR3 is TGTGCCAGCAGCAACCCCCTAGCGGGAGGTAATGAGCAGTTCTTC.